This T cell receptor beta chain was sequenced during a study of blood T cell repertoires in COVID-19. Study overall: Nucleic acid was either cDNA or gDNA, and it came from T cells, B-cell-depleted T cells, or PBMCs.

Methods used by the authors: For nucleated cells, counts were estimated from reference gene primer amplification. Profiling relied on immunoSEQ multiplex PCR, and the TCRdb table lists in-frame clones only, not all of them. V and J calls plus clone size are reproduced from that table; the DNA served to infer D and trimming. This table has more than 250,000 clones, roughly 87% appearing once. The V gene lost 5 bases and the J gene lost 1 base, with 8 bases spanning the gap. The V gene's germline CDR1 is MNHEY and CDR2 SVGAGI. The CDR3 has 13 amino acids. The chain uses TRBV6-5 and TRBJ1-2; unclear D gene. Sequencing input: peripheral blood. The sequence was obtained from a human donor in a cohort sampled during active COVID-19. For the CDR3, the DNA is TGTGCCAGCAGTCCTCGGGGTAACTATGGCTACACCTTC. Protein sequence: CASSPRGNYGYTF.